Listed below are T cell receptor beta chains from one sample, sequenced in a study of patients and donors after allogeneic stem cell transplantation. Each CDR3 protein gets one entry after TCRdb re-called the RT-PCR reads with MiXCR. The sample includes about 960,000 distinct CDR3 sequences, roughly 18% of them seen just once. The sample consisted of blood, either unsorted or a sorted T cell fraction (not recorded which). The receptors here all came from a human donor who was either an allogeneic HSCT recipient or a stem cell or donor lymphocyte infusion donor (not recorded which). It is not recorded whose cells these are; they may come from a transplant donor. CDR3s include the opening cysteine and the closing phenylalanine or tryptophan. The order of the fields is V gene, clone size, D gene, J gene, CDR3 DNA, CDR3 protein. The D gene is left open where the match is weak. A row's size may be missing; if present it is once, few, many or a size class.

v_call: TRBV30; clone_size: few; d_call: TRBD1; j_call: TRBJ2-3; cdr3_nt: TGTGCCGGACAGGGCACGGCAGATACGCAGTATTTT; cdr3_aa: CAGQGTADTQYF
v_call: TRBV6-2/TRBV6-3; clone_size: few; d_call: TRBD1; j_call: TRBJ2-5; cdr3_nt: TGTGCCAGCAGTTATGATCGGCTGAGGCAGGGGGAGCGCGAGACCCAGTACTTC; cdr3_aa: CASSYDRLRQGERETQYF
v_call: TRBV5-6; clone_size: few; d_call: TRBD1; j_call: TRBJ2-1; cdr3_nt: TGTGCCAGCAGCGCCGACAGGGTGCAGTTCTTC; cdr3_aa: CASSADRVQFF
v_call: TRBV4-2; clone_size: few; d_call: .; j_call: TRBJ1-6; cdr3_nt: TGTGCCAGCAGCCAAAGGTCCGAACCCGTCCCTTCACCCCTCCACTTT; cdr3_aa: CASSQRSEPVPSPLHF
v_call: TRBV20-1; clone_size: few; d_call: .; j_call: TRBJ2-3; cdr3_nt: TGCAGTGCTAGAGACAGGATCCGCGGGGTAGATGCGCAGTATTTT; cdr3_aa: CSARDRIRGVDAQYF
v_call: TRBV12-3/TRBV12-4; clone_size: .; d_call: TRBD1; j_call: TRBJ1-1; cdr3_nt: TGTGCCACCTCGACAGGGGGTTGGACTGAAGCTTTCTTT; cdr3_aa: CATSTGGWTEAFF
v_call: TRBV6-1; clone_size: .; d_call: .; j_call: TRBJ2-2; cdr3_nt: TGTGCCAGCAGTCTCCAGACCGACACCGGGGAGCTGTTTTTT; cdr3_aa: CASSLQTDTGELFF
v_call: TRBV20-1; clone_size: .; d_call: .; j_call: TRBJ1-6; cdr3_nt: TGCAGTGCTAGAGATGGGTTTTCACCCCTCCACTTT; cdr3_aa: CSARDGFSPLHF
v_call: TRBV25-1; clone_size: few; d_call: .; j_call: TRBJ1-1; cdr3_nt: TGTGCCAGCAGTGAATATAGGGACACCTCTGAAGCTTTCTTT; cdr3_aa: CASSEYRDTSEAFF
v_call: TRBV7-8; clone_size: few; d_call: .; j_call: TRBJ1-3; cdr3_nt: TGTGCCAGCAGCGTGGGCAGGGGATCTGGAAACACCATATATTTT; cdr3_aa: CASSVGRGSGNTIYF
v_call: TRBV30; clone_size: .; d_call: TRBD2; j_call: TRBJ2-3; cdr3_nt: TGTGCCTGGAGTGTACTCGGGGGGGCGATAAACACAGATACGCAGTATTTT; cdr3_aa: CAWSVLGGAINTDTQYF
v_call: TRBV5-1; clone_size: .; d_call: TRBD2; j_call: TRBJ2-1; cdr3_nt: TGCGCCAGCAGCTTGGCCCGGACTAGCGGGAGCAATGAGCAGTTCTTC; cdr3_aa: CASSLARTSGSNEQFF
v_call: TRBV2; clone_size: .; d_call: TRBD2; j_call: TRBJ2-1; cdr3_nt: TGTGCCAGCAGCCTCGAGCGGGAGGGCGATGAGCAGTTCTTC; cdr3_aa: CASSLEREGDEQFF
v_call: TRBV6-5; clone_size: .; d_call: .; j_call: TRBJ1-2; cdr3_nt: TGTGCCAGCAGTAGTACCTTTGGCTACACCTTC; cdr3_aa: CASSSTFGYTF
v_call: TRBV12-3/TRBV12-4; clone_size: many; d_call: .; j_call: TRBJ1-1; cdr3_nt: TGTGCCAGCAGTTTACACATCATGAACACTGAAGCTTTCTTT; cdr3_aa: CASSLHIMNTEAFF
v_call: TRBV12-3/TRBV12-4; clone_size: .; d_call: .; j_call: TRBJ1-4; cdr3_nt: TGTGCCAGCAGTTCTCCTGGAGGGGTTGAAAAACTGTTTTTT; cdr3_aa: CASSSPGGVEKLFF
v_call: TRBV18; clone_size: many; d_call: .; j_call: TRBJ1-4; cdr3_nt: TGTGCCAGCAGCCCGACAGCAACTAATGAAAAACTGTTTTTT; cdr3_aa: CASSPTATNEKLFF
v_call: TRBV18; clone_size: .; d_call: .; j_call: TRBJ1-3; cdr3_nt: TGTGCCAGCTCAGGGACGGCCGGAAACACCATATATTTT; cdr3_aa: CASSGTAGNTIYF
v_call: TRBV20-1; clone_size: few; d_call: .; j_call: TRBJ2-7; cdr3_nt: TGCAGTGCTAGAGATCCCGGGACGAGAACCTACGAGCAGTACTTC; cdr3_aa: CSARDPGTRTYEQYF
v_call: TRBV5-6; clone_size: few; d_call: .; j_call: TRBJ1-5; cdr3_nt: TGTGCCAGCAGCTCCCGGAATATAGTGGGCAATCAGCCCCAGCATTTT; cdr3_aa: CASSSRNIVGNQPQHF
v_call: TRBV7-9; clone_size: many; d_call: TRBD2; j_call: TRBJ2-1; cdr3_nt: TGTGCCAGCAGCTTAGCGGGAGGGCCCTCCAATGAGCAGTTCTTC; cdr3_aa: CASSLAGGPSNEQFF
v_call: TRBV5-1; clone_size: few; d_call: TRBD1; j_call: TRBJ2-2; cdr3_nt: TGCGCCAGTACGACAGGGTCGAACACCGGGGAGCTGTTTTTT; cdr3_aa: CASTTGSNTGELFF
v_call: TRBV2; clone_size: few; d_call: .; j_call: TRBJ2-7; cdr3_nt: TGTGCCAGCGTCCCGGGACGGCTCTCCTACGAGCAGTACTTC; cdr3_aa: CASVPGRLSYEQYF
v_call: TRBV7-9; clone_size: few; d_call: .; j_call: TRBJ2-3; cdr3_nt: TGTGCCAGCAGCTTTTACGTGGGGCGGGCCACAGATACGCAGTATTTT; cdr3_aa: CASSFYVGRATDTQYF
v_call: TRBV4-1; clone_size: .; d_call: .; j_call: TRBJ2-5; cdr3_nt: TGCGCCAGCAGCCAGACCTTACTACCTAAAGAGACCCAGTACTTC; cdr3_aa: CASSQTLLPKETQYF
v_call: TRBV20-1; clone_size: few; d_call: .; j_call: TRBJ1-1; cdr3_nt: TGCAGTGCTAGGGGCGGGGGCTCAGGAACTGAAGCTTTCTTT; cdr3_aa: CSARGGGSGTEAFF
v_call: TRBV4-1; clone_size: few; d_call: TRBD1; j_call: TRBJ1-2; cdr3_nt: TGCGCCAGCAGCCAAGTGGCGACAGGGGTTACCTATGGCTACACCTTC; cdr3_aa: CASSQVATGVTYGYTF